This T cell receptor beta chain was recorded in a study of human T cells and chemical hapten exposure. This clonotype was counted at least ten times. The CDR3 spans 11 residues. Trimming took off 8 bases at V and 6 bases at J, with 10 bases between the two ends. The germline V gene has CDR1 MNHEY and CDR2 SVGAGI. TCRdb itself ran the RACE reads through MiXCR, one entry per CDR3 protein. In the table there are about 190,000 distinct CDR3 sequences, around 23% of which are singletons. Time point of the sample: patch test 3, about 24 weeks after DPC sensitization. Treatment described: therapeutic diphenylcyclopropenone sensitization with weekly scalp DPC.

The sequence came from a woman aged 40 to 50 with alopecia areata. Some clones in this sample may be carry-over from other donors' samples. V usage is TRBV6-5 and J usage is TRBJ1-2, with D perhaps matching TRBD1 (6 bases). The material sequenced was whole blood, taken in connection with sensitization to the hapten diphenylcyclopropenone (DPC). CDR3: CASRGGHGYTF. The CDR3 DNA is TGTGCCAGCCGGGGGGGCCATGGCTACACCTTC.